These T cell receptor beta chains were read from a single sample in a study of cytomegalovirus exposure and HLA in healthy donors. The repertoire was sequenced with immunoSEQ multiplex PCR; TCRdb's copy has only in-frame clones and lacks some. Its listing shows about 140,000 clones. Sample: PBMCs. These receptors originate from a man aged 35 to 55 in good health and CMV-seronegative. Each CDR3 is given with its conserved first and last residue. D genes are given only for firm matches.

D	V	J	length	DNA	CDR3
.	TRBV14	TRBJ1-4	14	TGTGCCAGCAGCCAAAGACAGATTAATGAAAAACTGTTTTTT	CASSQRQINEKLFF
.	TRBV5-5	TRBJ1-3	15	TGTGCCAGCAGCTCCGGGACATTCTCTGGAAACACCATATATTTT	CASSSGTFSGNTIYF
.	TRBV29-1	TRBJ1-1	13	TGCAGCGTTGCGTTCGGGGGAAACACTGAAGCTTTCTTT	CSVAFGGNTEAFF
TRBD2	TRBV5-1	TRBJ2-3	16	TGCGCCAGCAGCTTGGGAGCGGGGGCTAGCACAGATACGCAGTATTTT	CASSLGAGASTDTQYF
.	TRBV7-6	TRBJ1-2	11	TGTGCCAGCAGCCCAGGGCTTGGCTACACCTTC	CASSPGLGYTF
TRBD1	TRBV6-5	TRBJ1-2	14	TGTGCCAGCAGTACAGGGGCCGATAGCTATGGCTACACCTTC	CASSTGADSYGYTF
TRBD1	TRBV12-5	TRBJ2-1	16	TGTGCTAGTGGTTTCGGCCGACAGGGGATGTACAATGAGCAGTTCTTC	CASGFGRQGMYNEQFF
.	TRBV19	TRBJ1-4	18	TGTGCCACCTCGGGAACGGGGGGATATGGACGAACTAATGAAAAACTGTTTTTT	CATSGTGGYGRTNEKLFF
TRBD1	TRBV6-1	TRBJ2-7	14	TGTGCCAGCAGTACCAGACAGGGGTTCTACGAGCAGTACTTC	CASSTRQGFYEQYF
.	TRBV6-1	TRBJ2-3	14	TGTGCCAGCAGGAGGGTATACGGCACAGATACGCAGTATTTT	CASRRVYGTDTQYF
TRBD1	TRBV11-3	TRBJ1-6	17	TGTGCCAGCAGCTTAGTCGGGGACAGCTCCTATAATTCACCCCTCCACTTT	CASSLVGDSSYNSPLHF
.	TRBV7-9	TRBJ1-1	15	TGTGCCAGCAGCTTTGGGTTGCGGATGAACACTGAAGCTTTCTTT	CASSFGLRMNTEAFF
.	TRBV4-2	TRBJ1-2	15	TGTGCCAGCAGCCCCGAGGTCAGGGCCTCCTATGGCTACACCTTC	CASSPEVRASYGYTF
TRBD1	TRBV9	TRBJ2-3	14	TGTGCCAGCAACCCTGGACAGGACACAGATACGCAGTATTTT	CASNPGQDTDTQYF
.	TRBV5-6	TRBJ2-5	16	TGTGCCAGCAGCTCAGGGACTTACAGGTACCAAGAGACCCAGTACTTC	CASSSGTYRYQETQYF
TRBD2	TRBV4-3	TRBJ2-7	16	TGCGCCAGCAGCCAAGATATCGGGGGGGCCGCCTACGAGCAGTACTTC	CASSQDIGGAAYEQYF
TRBD1	TRBV4-2	TRBJ2-6	17	TGTGCCAGCGCGCCGACAGGGCGTCGTACTGGGGCCAACGTCCTGACTTTC	CASAPTGRRTGANVLTF
.	TRBV25-1	TRBJ2-7	15	TGTGCCAGCAGTAGCTACAGGACAGCTACTTACGAGCAGTACTTC	CASSSYRTATYEQYF
TRBD2	TRBV6-1	TRBJ2-6	19	TGTGCCAGCAGTGACCGGCGACTAGCGGGGGCCTCTGGGGCCAACGTCCTGACTTTC	CASSDRRLAGASGANVLTF
TRBD1	TRBV6-1	TRBJ1-5	15	TGTGCCAGCAGGGAACAGGGGAATAGCAATCAGCCCCAGCATTTT	CASREQGNSNQPQHF
.	TRBV15	TRBJ1-4	15	TGTGCCACCAGCAGAGGACAGACAACTAATGAAAAACTGTTTTTT	CATSRGQTTNEKLFF
TRBD1	TRBV10-3	TRBJ1-5	17	TGTGCCATCAGTGAGGGGACAGGGTTACGATTCAATCAGCCCCAGCATTTT	CAISEGTGLRFNQPQHF
.	TRBV2	TRBJ1-1	16	TGTGCCAGCAGTGCACAGGGTGGTGGCGTGGGCACTGAAGCTTTCTTT	CASSAQGGGVGTEAFF
.	TRBV5-1	TRBJ1-1	13	TGCGCCAGCACCCAGGTGGGGGGCACTGAAGCTTTCTTT	CASTQVGGTEAFF
.	TRBV7-2	TRBJ1-2	14	TGTGCCAGCAGCTTAGGGACATCTGCTTTTGGCTACACCTTC	CASSLGTSAFGYTF
.	TRBV5-1	TRBJ2-3	15	TGCGCCAGCAGCCCAGAAGGGGCGGACACAGATACGCAGTATTTT	CASSPEGADTDTQYF
.	TRBV7-3	TRBJ1-1	14	TGTGCCAGCAGCCGGGCGGGGATGAACACTGAAGCTTTCTTT	CASSRAGMNTEAFF
.	TRBV25-1	TRBJ2-1	13	TGTGCCAGCACAAACTTTGCTCACAATGAGCAGTTCTTC	CASTNFAHNEQFF
.	TRBV9	TRBJ1-4	16	TGTGCCAGCAGCGTAGGTCCCGGACAGTGGCGGGAAAAACTGTTTTTT	CASSVGPGQWREKLFF
TRBD1	TRBV11-2	TRBJ2-7	14	TGTGCCAGCACCCGCCGGACAGGGGCCTACGAGCAGTACTTC	CASTRRTGAYEQYF
.	TRBV6-1	TRBJ2-7	13	TGTGCCAGCAGTGAATTAGCGGCCTACGAGCAGTACTTC	CASSELAAYEQYF
TRBD1	TRBV2	TRBJ2-7	14	TGTGCCAGCATAATTAGGACAGGGCCCTACGAGCAGTACTTC	CASIIRTGPYEQYF
.	TRBV6-1	TRBJ2-3	15	TGTGCCAGCAGTGAACCACAGGGAATCCGGGATACGCAGTATTTT	CASSEPQGIRDTQYF